The clone carrying this TCR beta chain was counted a few times. Antigen specificity is unknown. Caucasian adults residing in Nashville, Tennessee made up all the donors. From CD4+ cells came CD45RA+ naive and CD45RA-negative memory subsets. Data came from immunoSEQ multiplex PCR; TCRdb stores just in-frame clones and leaves some out. The data show over 2 million clones, roughly 92% seen once. The sample is drawn from a study of shared clonotypes between healthy human individuals. Study-level results: Memory subsets had estimated richness that was generally smaller than that of naive subsets. Incomplete sequencing of sorted subsets was indicated by rarefaction despite large depth.

There are 12 residues in the CDR3. Germline CDR1 is SNHLY and CDR2 is FYNNEI. V lost 10 bases and J 3 bases, leaving 10 bases between the germline ends. The V gene is TRBV2, the J gene TRBJ1-5; D is unresolved. The sample comprised naive CD4+ T cells from PBMCs. As for subset: CD45RA+ positively selected. The clonotype originates from a man younger than 30 in good health. Some clones in this sample may be carry-over from other donors' samples. CDR3 region: CATRLSNQPQHF. DNA for the CDR3: TGTGCCACCCGACTGTCCAATCAGCCCCAGCATTTT.